Listed here are 28 T cell receptor beta chains from one sample, sequenced in a study of T cell responses to AZD1222 COVID-19 vaccine. Sequencing used immunoSEQ multiplex PCR; TCRdb keeps in-frame clones, though not all of them. The table has about 160,000 clones, around 93% seen once; the top ten hold 3.8%. Sequences were derived from peripheral blood, sampled 28 days after the second AZD1222 dose. All receptors derive from an adult who received the AZD1222 COVID-19 vaccine.

The chain combines TRBV5-1 with TRBJ1-2; possible D gene TRBD1, 5 bases. Germline V gene data show CDR1 as SGHRS and CDR2 as YFSETQ. The CDR3 contains 13 residues. V was trimmed by 0 bases and J by 8 bases, leaving 11 bases between them. CDR3 sequence reads: CASSLGAGKGYTF. In DNA form, the CDR3 reads TGCGCCAGCAGCTTGGGGGCAGGGAAGGGCTACACCTTC.

The rearrangement uses TRBV4-3 and TRBJ1-1; 8 bases line up with TRBD1. The V gene end was trimmed by 2 bases and the J gene end by 4 bases; junction bases not matched to a gene: 15. CDR3 size: 18 residues. The germline CDR1 and CDR2 sequences are LGHNA and YSLEER. The CDR3 region has the DNA TGCGCCAGCAGCCAACTCCTGGACAGGGACCAAATGAGCACTGAAGCTTTCTTT. Encoded protein: CASSQLLDRDQMSTEAFF.

This sequence joins TRBV24-1 and TRBJ1-2; the D is unclear. Germline CDR1 reads KGHDR; CDR2 reads SFDVKD. This CDR3 has 12 residues. V lost 0 bases, J lost 3 bases, and 1 base lay in between. The CDR3 DNA is TGTGCCACCAGTGATTTGTACTATGGCTACACCTTC. It codes for CATSDLYYGYTF.

The gene calls are TRBV5-1 and TRBJ1-2; TRBD1 is a possible D gene (5 bases). The V gene's germline CDR1 is SGHRS and CDR2 YFSETQ. The length of the CDR3 is 21 residues. Trimming removed 4 bases from V and 0 bases from J, with 31 bases in between. The CDR3 protein is CASSPGLLAESHFIANYGYTF. CDR3 sequence (DNA): TGCGCCAGCAGCCCGGGGCTTTTAGCTGAATCCCACTTTATAGCTAACTATGGCTACACCTTC.

CDR3 DNA sequence: TGTGCCAGCTCACCACTGGCGGCTGGAAACACCATATATTTT. It translates to CASSPLAAGNTIYF. V usage is TRBV18 and J usage is TRBJ1-3, with no clear D. The CDR3 runs 14 residues. V shed 1 base and J shed 2 bases, with 6 bases lying between them. Germline loops: CDR1 KGHSH, CDR2 LQKENI.

The gene calls are TRBV5-1 and TRBJ1-1; the match to TRBD1 covers 7 bases. The CDR3 is 14 amino acids. CDR1 and CDR2 from the germline V gene are SGHRS and YFSETQ. J was trimmed by 3 bases and V by 0 bases; bases with no gene match: 2. The DNA for the CDR3 is TGCGCCAGCAGCTTGGGGACAGGTGACACTGAAGCTTTCTTT. Amino acids: CASSLGTGDTEAFF.

This chain uses TRBV15 with TRBJ1-3; D uncertain. This CDR3 contains 12 residues. The germline CDR1 and CDR2 sequences are LNHNV and YYDKDF (reference sequence). The germline V and J ends were trimmed by 2 bases and 8 bases, with 7 bases remaining between them. The CDR3 DNA sequence: TGTGCCACCAGCAGAAATAGAGACACCATATATTTT. The encoded protein is CATSRNRDTIYF.

V is TRBV29-1 and J is TRBJ1-2, with a weak D call TRBD1 (6 bases). The V and J ends lost 3 bases and 5 bases respectively, with 16 bases between them. This CDR3 is 14 amino acids long. In germline, CDR1 is SQVTM, CDR2 ANQGSEA. CDR3 protein: CSVDEVGGRYGYTF. CDR3 DNA: TGCAGCGTTGACGAGGTCGGGGGGCGGTATGGCTACACCTTC.

The rearrangement links TRBV3-1 (or the pseudogene TRBV3-2) to TRBJ1-3; the D is unclear. The CDR3 covers 16 residues. V lost 0 bases to trimming and J lost 2 bases, with 11 bases between them. Germline CDR1 reads LGHDT; CDR2 reads YNNKEL (reference sequence). CDR3 bases: TGTGCCAGCAGCCAAGATCATGGCAGACCTGGAAACACCATATATTTT. It yields the protein CASSQDHGRPGNTIYF.

The chain is built from TRBV11-2 and TRBJ1-1; no clear D gene. Germline lookup yields CDR1 SGHAT and CDR2 FQNNGV. Between the trimmed V and J ends, which lost 3 bases and 4 bases, there was a span of 6 bases. The CDR3 is 12 amino acids. CDR3: CASSFLGTEAFF. In DNA, the CDR3 is TGTGCCAGCAGCTTTTTAGGCACTGAAGCTTTCTTT. Full variable domain (rest looked up from reference TRBV11-2 and TRBJ1-1): EAGVAQSPRYKIIEKRQSVAFWCNPISGHATLYWYQQILGQGPKLLIQFQNNGVVDDSQLPKDRFSAERLKGVDSTLKIQPAKLEDSAVYLCASSFLGTEAFFGQGTRLTVV.

The genes are TRBV7-6 and TRBJ1-3, with D hard to call. The V end lost 0 bases, the J end lost 0 bases, and 12 bases lay between the germline ends. The CDR3 is 17 residues long. CDR1 is SGHVS and CDR2 is FNYEAQ in the germline V gene. In DNA, the CDR3 is TGTGCCAGCAGCTTAGCGCCGGTTCTGAGCTCTGGAAACACCATATATTTT. This sequence encodes CASSLAPVLSSGNTIYF.

The chain employs TRBV7-9 and TRBJ2-7; TRBD1 matches at 7 bases. This CDR3 comprises 14 residues. Losses at the gene ends were 3 bases for V and 0 bases for J; bases not matched to a gene: 2. Germline CDR1 and CDR2: SEHNR and FQNEAQ (reference sequence). CDR3 loop: CASSFRGSSYEQYF. CDR3 in DNA: TGTGCCAGCAGCTTCAGGGGGAGCTCCTACGAGCAGTACTTC. The full variable domain, its missing parts supplied by reference TRBV7-9 and TRBJ2-7, is DTGVSQNPRHKITKRGQNVTFRCDPISEHNRLYWYRQTLGQGPEFLTYFQNEAQLEKSRLLSDRFSAERPKGSFSTLEIQRTEQGDSAMYLCASSFRGSSYEQYFGPGTRLTVT.

The chain links TRBV18 to TRBJ1-3; weak D call: TRBD1 (6 bases). The CDR3 is made up of 14 amino acids. Germline V gene lookup returns CDR1 KGHSH and CDR2 LQKENI. V was pared by 4 bases and J by 4 bases, with 11 bases between. The CDR3 DNA reads TGTGCCAGCTCACTACAGGGAACCGGAAACACCATATATTTT. Encoded protein: CASSLQGTGNTIYF.

The chain combines TRBV7-9 with TRBJ1-1; possibly TRBD1 for D (5 bases). The CDR3 contains 15 residues. Trimming left V 6 bases short and J 4 bases short, with 18 bases between. Germline V gene data show CDR1 as SEHNR and CDR2 as FQNEAQ (reference sequence). The CDR3 DNA follows: TGTGCCAGCAGATCCCCCCTGGGGGAGCTCACTGAAGCTTTCTTT. This encodes CASRSPLGELTEAFF.

The CDR3 loop is CSAKDYTEAFF. In DNA form, the CDR3 reads TGCAGTGCTAAAGACTACACTGAAGCTTTCTTT. The chain joins TRBV20-1 to TRBJ1-1; D is uncertain. Germline CDR1 DFQATT, CDR2 SNEGSKA (reference sequence). V lost 4 bases, J lost 3 bases, and 6 bases lay in between. The length of the CDR3 is 11 residues.

This chain connects TRBV30 to TRBJ2-7; D ambiguous. Germline V gives CDR1 GTSNPN, CDR2 SVGIG (reference sequence). Trimming removed 3 bases from V and 6 bases from J, with 12 bases in between. The CDR3 is 12 amino acids. CDR3 coding DNA: TGTGCCTGGAGGCCCCCTGGTTTCGAGCAGTACTTC. Its protein product is CAWRPPGFEQYF.

This chain uses TRBV6-2 or TRBV6-3 with TRBJ2-3; 8 bases are a match to TRBD2. V lost 6 bases and J lost 0; bases outside the gene matches: 5. The V gene's germline CDR1 is MNHEY and CDR2 SVGEGT. The CDR3 has 15 residues. DNA of the CDR3: TGTGCCAGCAGCGATAGCGGGATGAGCACAGATACGCAGTATTTT. This translates into CASSDSGMSTDTQYF.

The V gene is TRBV6-6, the J gene TRBJ1-2; weak D call: TRBD1 (5 bases). Looked up from germline, CDR1 is MNHNY and CDR2 is SVGAGI (reference sequence). The CDR3 sequence is 15 residues long. V lost 5 bases to trimming and J lost 2 bases, with 15 bases between them. CDR3 in amino acids: CASSTSGTANYGYTF. The DNA for the CDR3 is TGTGCCAGCAGTACTTCCGGGACGGCAAACTATGGCTACACCTTC.

The sample holds one count of this clone. This chain uses TRBV25-1 with TRBJ1-6; D remains ambiguous. With 4 bases removed from V and 8 bases from J, the gap between germline ends came to 15 bases. The CDR3 is made up of 15 amino acids. The germline V gene has CDR1 MGHDK and CDR2 SYGVNS. This CDR3 reads CASSVGGGGHSPLHF. As DNA, the CDR3 is TGTGCCAGCAGTGTTGGAGGAGGCGGGCATTCACCCCTCCACTTT.

The rearrangement links TRBV4-1 to TRBJ2-7; perhaps TRBD2 as D (6 bases). The germline V gene encodes CDR1 MGHRA and CDR2 YSYEKL. V was cut by 4 bases and J by 2 bases, with 21 bases left in between. The CDR3 extends over 17 amino acids. Written as DNA, the CDR3 is TGCGCCAGCAGCCCCCCAAGTGGGGCTAGCGATCCCTACGAGCAGTACTTC. Its protein product is CASSPPSGASDPYEQYF.

This chain links TRBV5-1 with TRBJ1-6; the D gene is possibly TRBD1 (6 bases). CDR1 and CDR2 (germline): SGHRS, YFSETQ. Trimming removed 2 bases from V and 6 bases from J, with 15 bases in between. The CDR3 runs to 16 residues. CDR3 protein: CASSFNAGQRNSPLHF. CDR3 DNA: TGCGCCAGCAGCTTTAACGCAGGACAGCGTAATTCACCCCTCCACTTT.

The chain is built from TRBV3-1 (or the pseudogene TRBV3-2) and TRBJ1-2; D is perhaps TRBD1 (6 bases). This CDR3 is 14 amino acids long. Between the trimmed V and J ends, which lost 1 base and 8 bases, there was a span of 14 bases. CDR1 LGHDT and CDR2 YNNKEL come from the germline V gene (reference sequence). The CDR3 protein is CASSQGWGGEGYTF. The CDR3 coding sequence is TGTGCCAGCAGCCAAGGTTGGGGGGGCGAGGGCTACACCTTC.

The rearrangement joins TRBV6-5 to TRBJ1-1; perhaps TRBD1 as D (6 bases). Germline CDR1 and CDR2: MNHEY and SVGAGI. The V and J ends lost 0 bases and 1 base respectively, with 12 bases between them. CDR3 length equals 16 residues. CDR3 DNA sequence: TGTGCCAGCAGTTACTCGGTGGGGGGCGCGAACACTGAAGCTTTCTTT. Encoded protein: CASSYSVGGANTEAFF.

The chain has TRBV29-1 and TRBJ1-2, with D possibly matching TRBD1 (6 bases). The CDR3 totals 11 residues. CDR1 and CDR2 (germline): SQVTM, ANQGSEA. Trimming took 4 bases from V and 7 from J, leaving 10 bases between them. CDR3 nucleotides: TGCAGCGTTGTTAGGGGGGTTGGCTACACCTTC. Amino acid sequence: CSVVRGVGYTF.

The CDR3 region is CASSQGQGAYEQYF. DNA of the CDR3: TGTGCCAGCAGCCAGGGACAGGGGGCTTACGAGCAGTACTTC. This sequence joins TRBV7-7 and TRBJ2-7; 12 positions agree with TRBD1. Germline loops: CDR1 SSHAT, CDR2 FNYEAQ (reference sequence). The V gene end was trimmed by 5 bases and the J gene end by 4 bases; junction bases not matched to a gene: 3. The CDR3 loop spans 14 amino acids.

The rearrangement links TRBV4-2 to TRBJ1-5, with D unclear. CDR1 and CDR2 from the germline V gene are LGHNA and YNFKEQ. This CDR3 is built from 17 residues. V was trimmed by 0 bases and J by 1 base, leaving 13 bases between them. CDR3: CASSQDVGYVSNQPQHF. DNA for the CDR3: TGTGCCAGCAGCCAAGATGTTGGGTATGTGAGCAATCAGCCCCAGCATTTT.

V is TRBV9 and J is TRBJ2-2; D might be TRBD1 (6 bases). The CDR3 is 15 residues long. Germline V lookup: CDR1 SGDLS, CDR2 YYNGEE. Trimming removed 2 bases from V and 4 bases from J, with 12 bases in between. The CDR3 DNA follows: TGTGCCAGCAGCGTGCGACAGGTATCCACCGGGGAGCTGTTTTTT. Amino acids: CASSVRQVSTGELFF.

This chain connects TRBV25-1 to TRBJ1-1; no definite D call. CDR3 length: 14 amino acids. Germline V gene sequence: CDR1 MGHDK, CDR2 SYGVNS. Trimming removed 0 bases at V and 4 bases at J, with 9 bases between. CDR3: CASSEYWAGTEAFF. As DNA, the CDR3 is TGTGCCAGCAGTGAATACTGGGCGGGCACTGAAGCTTTCTTT.